This entry lists 12 T cell receptor beta chains sequenced from one sample in a study of T cell repertoires in cytomegalovirus infection. TCRdb analysed the reads with MiXCR anew, one entry per CDR3 protein. The table shows approximately 730,000 distinct CDR3 sequences, with approximately 32% occurring only once. No antigen has been assigned to these receptors. The sample in question was cultured CD8+ T cells from PBMCs, obtained from culture after CMV antigen stimulation. The receptors derive from a human donor in good health (CMV status not recorded). Some clones in this sample may be carry-over from other donors' samples.

V is TRBV9 and J is TRBJ1-2; D gene ambiguous. Germline V CDR1 and CDR2: SGDLS, YYNGEE. Trimming shortened V by 4 bases and J by 0 bases, and 7 bases separated the two germline ends. CDR3 length equals 13 residues. Here the CDR3 DNA reads TGTGCCAGCAGCCCCTCGGCTAACTATGGCTACACCTTC. It encodes CASSPSANYGYTF.

This clonotype has a handful of counts. This rearrangement joins TRBV12-3 or TRBV12-4 to TRBJ2-5; the D gene is possibly TRBD1 (6 bases). CDR3 length: 12 amino acids. Trimming removed 9 bases from V and 2 bases from J, with 10 bases in between. CDR3 loop: CASTGLQETQYF. For the CDR3, the DNA is TGTGCCAGTACAGGGCTACAAGAGACCCAGTACTTC.

This clonotype was detected only a few times. The chain recombines TRBV10-3 with TRBJ2-1, with D hard to call. Trimming shortened V by 8 bases and J by 0 bases, and 8 bases separated the two germline ends. This CDR3 spans 13 amino acids. CDR1 is ENHRY and CDR2 is SYGVKD in the germline V gene. DNA of the CDR3: TGTGCCATCCTCGCGAGCTCCTACAATGAGCAGTTCTTC. Its translation: CAILASSYNEQFF.

This sequence joins TRBV7-6 and TRBJ2-1; 10 nucleotides agree with TRBD2. Trimming cost V 2 bases and J 7 bases; bases outside gene matches: 17. The CDR3 runs to 19 residues. Looked up from germline, CDR1 is SGHVS and CDR2 is FNYEAQ. The CDR3: CASSLPRWSGGGLSNEQFF. CDR3 sequence (DNA): TGTGCCAGCAGCTTACCCCGTTGGAGCGGGGGGGGACTGAGTAATGAGCAGTTCTTC.

This clonotype was observed a few times. The chain uses TRBV6-1 and TRBJ1-2, with a weak D call TRBD1 (6 bases). CDR1 and CDR2 (germline): MNHNS, SASEGT. The CDR3 covers 16 residues. V lost 2 bases and J 4 bases, leaving 17 bases between the germline ends. Here the CDR3 reads CASSESTGWGVYGYTF. DNA for the CDR3: TGTGCCAGCAGTGAATCCACAGGGTGGGGAGTCTATGGCTACACCTTC.

The chain links TRBV5-1 to TRBJ1-3; 12 nucleotides align to TRBD1. Trimming cost V 3 bases and J 2 bases; bases outside gene matches: 9. The CDR3 is made up of 18 amino acids. The germline gives CDR1 SGHRS, CDR2 YFSETQ. CDR3 residues: CASSSPGQGASAGNTIYF. CDR3 coding DNA: TGCGCCAGCAGCTCCCCGGGACAGGGGGCATCGGCTGGAAACACCATATATTTT.

The V call is TRBV19, the J call TRBJ1-2; a possible D gene is TRBD1 (5 bases). Trimming removed 0 bases at V and 3 bases at J, with 17 bases between. The CDR3 length is 17 residues. CDR1 is LNHDA, CDR2 SQIVND, per germline (reference sequence). The CDR3 DNA sequence: TGTGCCAGTAGTATAGATCGACCTCTTCTAGGGGACTATGGCTACACCTTC. This gives the protein CASSIDRPLLGDYGYTF.

V is TRBV19 and J is TRBJ1-2; unclear D gene. In germline, CDR1 is LNHDA, CDR2 SQIVND (reference sequence). Deletions cut 7 bases from V and 1 base from J, with 7 bases between. CDR3 length: 12 amino acids. The CDR3 DNA sequence: TGTGCCAGTACAAAGGGTAACTATGGCTACACCTTC. As protein: CASTKGNYGYTF.

The chain recombines TRBV18 with TRBJ1-1, with D unresolved. The CDR3 is 15 amino acids. The germline CDR1 and CDR2 sequences are KGHSH and LQKENI. Trimming pared 2 bases from V and 5 bases from J, leaving 15 bases between. The CDR3 DNA reads as TGTGCCAGCTCACCAGGGGATTTTACGGCGACTGAAGCTTTCTTT. Protein: CASSPGDFTATEAFF.

In its sample, this clonotype was seen a few times. The chain is built from TRBV19 and TRBJ2-5; 7 nucleotides align to TRBD2. Per germline, CDR1 LNHDA and CDR2 SQIVND (reference sequence). V lost 7 bases, J lost 1 base, and 12 bases stayed unmatched. The CDR3 is 16 residues long. The CDR3 loop is CASKALPGGLQETQYF. The CDR3, as DNA: TGTGCCAGTAAAGCCCTCCCGGGAGGCCTCCAAGAGACCCAGTACTTC.

A few counts support this clonotype. This chain links TRBV12-3 or TRBV12-4 with TRBJ2-1; D might be TRBD2 (5 bases). V lost 1 base to trimming and J lost 8 bases, with 15 bases between them. This CDR3 contains 15 residues. In nucleotides, the CDR3 is TGTGCCAGCAGTTTAGGGGTCCGGGAAGTCGATGAGCAGTTCTTC. It codes for CASSLGVREVDEQFF.

This clonotype was seen a few times. The chain uses TRBV9 and TRBJ2-3; maybe TRBD1 (6 bases). Germline CDR1 SGDLS, CDR2 YYNGEE. V gave up 7 bases and J gave up 13 bases, with 16 bases separating them. The CDR3 length is 11 residues. The CDR3 DNA reads as TGTGCCAGCGGAAAGCCGGGACAAGAGTATTTT. Its protein is CASGKPGQEYF.